This T cell receptor (beta chain) comes out of a study of blood T cell repertoires in COVID-19 (dated by TCRdb to about 2020). Some background on the complete study: Collaborator samples came from the United States, Italy and Spain and covered acute and convalescent phases of COVID-19. A de-identified subject ID, COVID-19 status, age in years and sex were almost always included in the sample metadata. The prospective study material was composed of cDNA or gDNA derived from T cells, B-cell-depleted T cells, or PBMCs. The repertoires were released in a freely available public database meant as a resource for research on the immune response to SARS-CoV-2. Where available, HLA class I and class II types were taken from metadata supplied by the sample provider and were not determined by assay-based typing. The samples were drawn from two sources: the first 160 participants of the ongoing ImmuneRACE study, and 1,000 to 1,500 subjects contributed by 6 global collaborators. The dataset comprised deeply sampled blood TCRbeta repertoires from subjects exposed to, actively infected with, or recovered from COVID-19. Study-wide conclusions, independent of this receptor: Clinical and demographic metadata were provided uncurated, with the amount varying by source and participant.

TCRbeta CDR3 regions were amplified from genomic DNA by means of the immunoSEQ Assay, a bias-controlled multiplex PCR. Per the source publication's procedure: Nucleated cell counts per sample were estimated from amplification of reference gene primers within the assay. To quantify the absolute abundance of each unique TCRbeta CDR3 rearrangement, sequence reads were collapsed and filtered. Productive Simpson clonality was computed per sample as the square root of Simpson's diversity index over productive rearrangements. TCRdb holds this immuneACCESS table with in-frame rearrangements only. Some clones are missing; in checked studies, unresolved V genes explain under half, and the rest has no known cause. V, J and clone size derive from that table, while D and trimming were established from the DNA sequence. The sample table records about 140,000 clones; roughly 84% of these occur just once. Of the sample, 4% falls within the top ten clones.

V loses 2 bases of germline sequence and J loses 0 bases, and the interval between the two ends is 11 bases. The germline V gene specifies SGHTA as CDR1 and FQGNSA as CDR2. CDR3 length: 16 amino acids, cysteine to phenylalanine. Just CDR3 DNA is preserved here, 48 bases in frame from base 1. Note on this clone: Its antigen is unknown. There are no base qualities to consult, and no much larger clone falls within one base.

Collaborating institutions collected whole blood in K2EDTA tubes following their own protocols. For TCRbeta analysis, collaborators shipped samples in one of three forms: frozen whole blood, isolated PBMCs, or DNA extracted from either of those sample types. This receptor chain uses TRBV7-2 and TRBJ1-3; the D gene is unclear. The TCR sequence derives from a woman aged 55-69 years with acute or convalescent COVID-19. Source material: peripheral blood. The DNA sequence is TGTGCCAGCAGCTTAATAAGTACTAACTCTGGAAACACCATATATTTT. Translated, it gives CASSLISTNSGNTIYF. The full variable domain, with segments outside the CDR3 supplied by the reference TRBV7-2 and TRBJ1-3 proteins, appears as GAGVSQSPSNKVTEKGKDVELRCDPISGHTALYWYRQSLGQGLEFLIYFQGNSAPDKSGLPSDRFSAERTGGSVSTLTIQRTQQEDSAVYLCASSLISTNSGNTIYFGEGSWLTVV.